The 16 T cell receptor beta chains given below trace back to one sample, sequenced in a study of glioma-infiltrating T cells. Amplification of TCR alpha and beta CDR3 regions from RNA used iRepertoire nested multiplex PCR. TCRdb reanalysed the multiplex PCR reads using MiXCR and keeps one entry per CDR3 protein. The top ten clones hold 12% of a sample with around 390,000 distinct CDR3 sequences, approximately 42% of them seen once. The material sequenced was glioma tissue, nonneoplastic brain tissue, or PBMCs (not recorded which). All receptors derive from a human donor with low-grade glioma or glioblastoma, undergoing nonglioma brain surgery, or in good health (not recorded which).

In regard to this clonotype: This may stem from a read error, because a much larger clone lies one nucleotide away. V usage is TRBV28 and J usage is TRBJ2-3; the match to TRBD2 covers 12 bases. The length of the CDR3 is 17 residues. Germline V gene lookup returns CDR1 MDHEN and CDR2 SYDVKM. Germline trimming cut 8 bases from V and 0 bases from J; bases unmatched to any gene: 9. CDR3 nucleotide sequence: TGTGCCAGCGGTACCCACGGGACTAGCGGGAGCACAGATACGCAGTATTTT. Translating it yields CASGTHGTSGSTDTQYF.

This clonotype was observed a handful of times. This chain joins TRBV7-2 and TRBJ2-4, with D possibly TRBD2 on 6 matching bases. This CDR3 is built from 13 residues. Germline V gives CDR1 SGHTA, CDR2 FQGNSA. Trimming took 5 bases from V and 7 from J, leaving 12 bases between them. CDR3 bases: TGTGCCAGCAGCCCGGAGGGGCAGAACATTCAGTACTTC. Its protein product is CASSPEGQNIQYF.

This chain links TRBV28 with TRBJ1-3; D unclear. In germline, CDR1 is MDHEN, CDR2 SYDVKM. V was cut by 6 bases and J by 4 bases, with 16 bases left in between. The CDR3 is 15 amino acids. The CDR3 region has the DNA TGTGCCAGCAGCTTAGGCGTCTTCTCAGGAAACACCATATATTTT. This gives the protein CASSLGVFSGNTIYF. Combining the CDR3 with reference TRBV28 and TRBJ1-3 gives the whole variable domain DVKVTQSSRYLVKRTGEKVFLECVQDMDHENMFWYRQDPGLGLRLIYFSYDVKMKEKGDIPEGYSVSREKKERFSLILESASTNQTSMYLCASSLGVFSGNTIYFGEGSWLTVV.

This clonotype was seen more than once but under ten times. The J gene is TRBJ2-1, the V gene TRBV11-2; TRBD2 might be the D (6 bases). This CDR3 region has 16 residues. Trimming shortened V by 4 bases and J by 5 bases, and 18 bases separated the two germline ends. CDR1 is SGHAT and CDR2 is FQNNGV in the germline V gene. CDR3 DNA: TGTGCCAGCAGCTCGCTGCCGGGACTGGGCCACAATGAGCAGTTCTTC. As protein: CASSSLPGLGHNEQFF.

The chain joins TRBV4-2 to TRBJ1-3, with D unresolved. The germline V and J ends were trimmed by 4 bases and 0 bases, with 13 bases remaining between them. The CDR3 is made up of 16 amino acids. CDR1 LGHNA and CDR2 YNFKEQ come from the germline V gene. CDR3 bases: TGTGCCAGCAGCCTAGGACGGGAGAGCTCTGGAAACACCATATATTTT. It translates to CASSLGRESSGNTIYF.

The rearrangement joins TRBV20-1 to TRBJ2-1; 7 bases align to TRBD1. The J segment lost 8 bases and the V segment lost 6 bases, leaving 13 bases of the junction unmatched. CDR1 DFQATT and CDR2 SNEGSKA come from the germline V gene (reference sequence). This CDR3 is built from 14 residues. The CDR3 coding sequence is TGCAGTGCCCCGGGACAGTGGGGGTACGATGAGCAGTTCTTC. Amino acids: CSAPGQWGYDEQFF.

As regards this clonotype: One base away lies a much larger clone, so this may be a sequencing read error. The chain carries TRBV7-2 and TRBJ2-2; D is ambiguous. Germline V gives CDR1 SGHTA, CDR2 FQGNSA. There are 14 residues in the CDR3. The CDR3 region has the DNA TGTGCCAGCAGCTTACTGCAGAACACCAGGGAGCTGTTTTTT. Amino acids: CASSLLQNTRELFF.

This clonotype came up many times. CDR3 protein: CASSSQGRGSSYEQYF. DNA for the CDR3: TGTGCCAGCAGTTCACAGGGGCGTGGATCATCCTACGAGCAGTACTTC. V and J are TRBV28 and TRBJ2-7, with 7 bases fitting TRBD1. The germline CDR1 and CDR2 sequences are MDHEN and SYDVKM. The J segment lost 1 base and the V segment lost 4 bases, leaving 10 bases of the junction unmatched. This CDR3 is 16 amino acids long.

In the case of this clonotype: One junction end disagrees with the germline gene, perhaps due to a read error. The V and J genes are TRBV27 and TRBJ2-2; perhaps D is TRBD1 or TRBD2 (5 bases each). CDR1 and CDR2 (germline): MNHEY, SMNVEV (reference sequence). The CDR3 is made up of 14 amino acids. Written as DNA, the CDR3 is TGTGCCGGCCGCGACAGCTTGAACACCGGGGAGCTGTCTTTT. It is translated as CAGRDSLNTGELSF.

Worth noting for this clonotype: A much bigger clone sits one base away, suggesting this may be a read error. The CDR3 coding sequence is TGTGCCATCTCCGGGACAGTAACCAACGAGCAGTACTTC. Protein sequence: CAISGTVTNEQYF. This rearrangement joins TRBV6-6 to TRBJ2-7; 7 positions match TRBD1. Trimming cost V 10 bases and J 5 bases; bases outside gene matches: 11. The CDR3 totals 13 residues. In germline, CDR1 is MNHNY, CDR2 SVGAGI (reference sequence).

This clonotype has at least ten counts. The CDR3 region is CASTRGLAGTGELFF. Written as DNA, the CDR3 is TGTGCCAGCACCAGGGGACTAGCGGGAACCGGGGAGCTGTTTTTT. The chain recombines TRBV27 with TRBJ2-2; 13 bases line up with TRBD2. Trimming took 7 bases from V and 5 from J; bases not matched to a gene: 4. Germline loops: CDR1 MNHEY, CDR2 SMNVEV (reference sequence). The CDR3 totals 15 residues.

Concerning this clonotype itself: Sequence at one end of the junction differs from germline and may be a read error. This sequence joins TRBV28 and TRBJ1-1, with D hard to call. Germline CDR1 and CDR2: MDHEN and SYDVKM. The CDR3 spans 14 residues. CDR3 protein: CASRKALMNTEASF. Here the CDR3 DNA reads TGTGCCAGCAGAAAGGCCCTCATGAACACTGAAGCTTCCTTT.

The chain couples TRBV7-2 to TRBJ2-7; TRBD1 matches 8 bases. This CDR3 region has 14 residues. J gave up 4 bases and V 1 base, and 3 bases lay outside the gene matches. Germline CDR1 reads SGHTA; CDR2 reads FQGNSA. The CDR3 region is CASSLEQGGYEQYF. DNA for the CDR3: TGTGCCAGCAGCTTAGAACAGGGGGGATACGAGCAGTACTTC.

Here the CDR3 DNA reads TGTGCCAGCACAATAGCGGGAGTGGCAGATACGCAGTATTTT. Its translation is CASTIAGVADTQYF. V usage is TRBV12-3 or TRBV12-4 and J usage is TRBJ2-3, with 9 nucleotides matching TRBD2. Germline trimming cut 7 bases from V and 4 bases from J; bases unmatched to any gene: 6. The CDR3 length is 14 residues.

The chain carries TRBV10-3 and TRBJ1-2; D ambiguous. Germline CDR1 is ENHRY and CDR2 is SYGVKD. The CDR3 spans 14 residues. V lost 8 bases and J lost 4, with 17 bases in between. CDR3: CAIEAGTTFYGYTF. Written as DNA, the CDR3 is TGTGCCATCGAGGCCGGAACCACTTTCTATGGCTACACCTTC.

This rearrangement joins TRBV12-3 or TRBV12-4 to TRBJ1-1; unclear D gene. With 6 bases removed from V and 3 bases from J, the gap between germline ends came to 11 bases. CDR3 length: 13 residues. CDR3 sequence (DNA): TGTGCCAGCAGCCGGACGGTGGACACTGAAGCTTTCTTT. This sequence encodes CASSRTVDTEAFF.